A selection of T cell receptor beta chains follows, all from one sample in a study of response to subunit inactivated influenza vaccine. One entry per CDR3 protein, called by TCRdb with MiXCR from the RT-PCR reads. The sample includes hundreds of thousands of distinct CDR3 sequences, around 8% seen only once; the top ten take around 13%. The specimen comprised PBMCs from blood, sampled around 25 months after vaccination. The receptors derive from a man in his fifties or sixties who received an inactivated influenza vaccine. The CDR3 runs from the conserved cysteine through the conserved F or W. D genes are given only for firm matches. Only part of the rows carry a size: once, few, many, or a class if the clone is expanded.

v_call	d_call	clone_size	cdr3_length	j_call	cdr3_nt	cdr3_aa
TRBV6-5	.	few	14	TRBJ2-5	TGTGCCAGCAGTTACATGGACACGTCCGGGACCCAGTACTTC	CASSYMDTSGTQYF
TRBV12-3/TRBV12-4	.	.	15	TRBJ1-2	TGTGCCAGCAGTTTAACGAATGGGGGGATCTATGGCTACACCTTC	CASSLTNGGIYGYTF
TRBV7-9	.	.	14	TRBJ1-4	TGTGCCAGCAGCTTTGATGGGCCTAATGAAAAACTGTTTTTT	CASSFDGPNEKLFF
TRBV15	TRBD2	.	16	TRBJ2-7	TGTGCCACCAGCGAGAAATGGACTAGCGGCTCCTACGAGCAGTACTTC	CATSEKWTSGSYEQYF
TRBV20-1	TRBD2	many	13	TRBJ2-1	TGCAGTACGGAGCGGGGCTCCTACAATGAGCAGTTCTTC	CSTERGSYNEQFF
TRBV2	TRBD2	.	14	TRBJ2-7	TGTGCCAGCATGGGACTAGCGGGGTCTTACGAGCAGTACTTC	CASMGLAGSYEQYF
TRBV12-3/TRBV12-4	.	.	13	TRBJ2-7	TGTGCCAGCAGTGAACTGAGCTCCTACGAGCAGTACTTC	CASSELSSYEQYF
TRBV5-1	TRBD2	many	16	TRBJ2-1	TGCGCCAGCAGCTTAGCCTCCGGGACTAGCATCTATGAGCAGTTCTTC	CASSLASGTSIYEQFF
TRBV2	.	.	12	TRBJ2-5	TGTGCCAGCAGTGAAGGGTGGCAGACCCAGTACTTC	CASSEGWQTQYF
TRBV5-4	.	.	13	TRBJ1-1	TGTGCCAGCAGCTTGAAGCGGGAGACTGAAGCTTTCTTT	CASSLKRETEAFF
TRBV7-8	.	many	14	TRBJ2-1	TGTGCCAGCAGCCCAAAGGTCGCCTACAATGAGCAGTTCTTC	CASSPKVAYNEQFF
TRBV12-3/TRBV12-4	.	few	14	TRBJ2-3	TGTGCCAGCAAGGAGACCCCGCTCACAGATACGCAGTATTTT	CASKETPLTDTQYF
TRBV7-8	.	.	16	TRBJ1-5	TGTGCCAGCAGCTTAGCTAGACTACAGGGCGGCCAGCCCCAGCATTTT	CASSLARLQGGQPQHF
TRBV12-3/TRBV12-4	.	.	17	TRBJ1-4	TGTGCCAGCAGTTTAGCTGTGTTCCGGGGTGCTAATGAAAAACTGTTTTTT	CASSLAVFRGANEKLFF
TRBV7-9	.	.	12	TRBJ2-3	TGTGCCAGCACCCCTCTCACAGATACGCAGTATTTT	CASTPLTDTQYF
TRBV7-9	.	few	15	TRBJ2-3	TGTGCCAGCACCAAGACTGAAACTAGCACAGATACGCAGTATTTT	CASTKTETSTDTQYF
TRBV4-2	TRBD2	few	19	TRBJ2-2	TGTGCCAGCAGCCAAGATAGGGCCACTAGCGGGAGGCCCACCGGGGAGCTGTTTTTT	CASSQDRATSGRPTGELFF
TRBV12-3/TRBV12-4	.	many	15	TRBJ1-4	TGTGCCAGCAGTAGCCAGACAGGCTCTAATGAAAAACTGTTTTTT	CASSSQTGSNEKLFF
TRBV10-3	.	many	17	TRBJ2-4	TGTGCCATCAGTGAGTCGAGAGGGAGGACATTCAAAAACATTCAGTACTTC	CAISESRGRTFKNIQYF
TRBV11-2	TRBD2	.	18	TRBJ2-1	TGTGCCAGCAGCTTCCTTCTTACTAGCGGGGGATCCTACAATGAGCAGTTCTTC	CASSFLLTSGGSYNEQFF
TRBV5-1	.	.	15	TRBJ2-7	TGCGCCAGCAGCTTGCAAGGAGACACGCTTTACGAGCAGTACTTC	CASSLQGDTLYEQYF
TRBV27	.	.	15	TRBJ2-5	TGTGCCAGCAGCCCCCTATGGAACACCCAAGAGACCCAGTACTTC	CASSPLWNTQETQYF
TRBV4-2	.	.	14	TRBJ2-3	TGTGCCAGCAGCCAAGGACAGGACACAGATACGCAGTATTTT	CASSQGQDTDTQYF